Listed below are T cell receptor beta chains from one sample, sequenced in a study of blood T cell repertoires in COVID-19. Libraries were prepared by immunoSEQ multiplex PCR; TCRdb keeps only in-frame clonotypes and omits some of them. The sample consists of 130,000 to 150,000 clones, about 79% of them appearing once. Sequencing was performed on PBMCs or T cells enriched from blood (not recorded which). The receptors originated from a man between 50 and 59 years old who had recovered from COVID-19. Each CDR3 is given with its conserved first and last residue. The D gene is left open where the match is weak. The size field is filled for only some rows; it gives once, few, many or a size class.

J gene: TRBJ2-1; D gene: NA; CDR3 length: 15; V gene: TRBV28; clone size: NA; CDR3 DNA: TGTGCCAGCAGTTTCAGTAGCGGCTTCCACAATGAGCAGTTCTTC; CDR3 protein: CASSFSSGFHNEQFF
J gene: TRBJ2-5; D gene: TRBD2; CDR3 length: 16; V gene: TRBV5-6; clone size: NA; CDR3 DNA: TGTGCCAGCAGCCTCCGACTAGCGGGGGCCCAAGAGACCCAGTACTTC; CDR3 protein: CASSLRLAGAQETQYF
J gene: TRBJ2-4; D gene: TRBD2; CDR3 length: 16; V gene: TRBV7-2; clone size: NA; CDR3 DNA: TGTGCCAGCAGCCAAACCATTAGCGGGGGGAGGGACATTCAGTACTTC; CDR3 protein: CASSQTISGGRDIQYF
J gene: TRBJ1-1; D gene: NA; CDR3 length: 14; V gene: TRBV30; clone size: once; CDR3 DNA: TGTGCCTGGAGCGATCCCAACAGCCTGCCTGAAGCTTTCTTT; CDR3 protein: CAWSDPNSLPEAFF
J gene: TRBJ1-2; D gene: NA; CDR3 length: 15; V gene: TRBV7-9; clone size: NA; CDR3 DNA: TGTGCCAGCAGCTTAACAACAGGGTCAGACTATGGCTACACCTTC; CDR3 protein: CASSLTTGSDYGYTF
J gene: TRBJ1-2; D gene: TRBD1; CDR3 length: 15; V gene: TRBV5-8; clone size: NA; CDR3 DNA: TGTGCCAGCAGCTTCGACAGGGGGCGAAACTATGGCTACACCTTC; CDR3 protein: CASSFDRGRNYGYTF
J gene: TRBJ1-1; D gene: TRBD1; CDR3 length: 14; V gene: TRBV15; clone size: NA; CDR3 DNA: TGTGCCACCAGCAGAGATCTGGGACAGAGTGAAGCTTTCTTT; CDR3 protein: CATSRDLGQSEAFF
J gene: TRBJ2-2; D gene: NA; CDR3 length: 13; V gene: TRBV12-3/TRBV12-4; clone size: few; CDR3 DNA: TGTGCCAGCAGTTCCACAGGCACCGGGGAGCTGTTTTTT; CDR3 protein: CASSSTGTGELFF
J gene: TRBJ1-2; D gene: TRBD1; CDR3 length: 13; V gene: TRBV7-9; clone size: NA; CDR3 DNA: TGTGCCAGCAGCTGGGACAGGCCGCATGGCTACACCTTC; CDR3 protein: CASSWDRPHGYTF
J gene: TRBJ1-6; D gene: NA; CDR3 length: 14; V gene: TRBV7-3; clone size: NA; CDR3 DNA: TGTGCCAGCAGCCCGGGACTGTCTAATTCACCCCTCCACTTT; CDR3 protein: CASSPGLSNSPLHF
J gene: TRBJ2-3; D gene: NA; CDR3 length: 14; V gene: TRBV7-2; clone size: once; CDR3 DNA: TGTGCCAGCAGCCCTAATACCTTCACAGATACGCAGTATTTT; CDR3 protein: CASSPNTFTDTQYF
J gene: TRBJ1-1; D gene: NA; CDR3 length: 12; V gene: TRBV7-9; clone size: NA; CDR3 DNA: TGTGCCAGCAGCTTATCGAGCTCTGAAGCTTTCTTT; CDR3 protein: CASSLSSSEAFF
J gene: TRBJ2-1; D gene: TRBD2; CDR3 length: 19; V gene: TRBV6-6; clone size: NA; CDR3 DNA: TGTGCCAGCAGTCGGACTAGCGGGGGGACCCCGAGCTCCTACAATGAGCAGTTCTTC; CDR3 protein: CASSRTSGGTPSSYNEQFF
J gene: TRBJ2-1; D gene: TRBD2; CDR3 length: 19; V gene: TRBV6-2/TRBV6-3; clone size: NA; CDR3 DNA: TGTGCCAGCAGTTACCCCGGGACTAGCGGGCAAAGCTCCTACAATGAGCAGTTCTTC; CDR3 protein: CASSYPGTSGQSSYNEQFF
J gene: TRBJ2-7; D gene: TRBD2; CDR3 length: 15; V gene: TRBV6-2/TRBV6-3; clone size: NA; CDR3 DNA: TGTGCCAGCAGTTACAGGGAGGGGTATCTGAACGAGCAGTACTTC; CDR3 protein: CASSYREGYLNEQYF
J gene: TRBJ2-1; D gene: TRBD2; CDR3 length: 14; V gene: TRBV6-2/TRBV6-3; clone size: NA; CDR3 DNA: TGTGCCAGCAGCACTAGCGGGGATTACAATGAGCAGTTCTTC; CDR3 protein: CASSTSGDYNEQFF
J gene: TRBJ1-6; D gene: TRBD1; CDR3 length: 15; V gene: TRBV7-9; clone size: NA; CDR3 DNA: TGTGCCAGCAGCTTATTAACAGGGGGTTATTCACCCCTCCACTTT; CDR3 protein: CASSLLTGGYSPLHF